This TCR beta chain was obtained from a study of OX40 agonist ivuxolimab in advanced cancers. For the wider study: The costimulatory receptor OX40 (CD134) was targeted by ivuxolimab, a fully human IgG2 agonistic monoclonal antibody. Partial responses were achieved by three dose-escalation patients, of whom one had hepatocellular carcinoma and two had cutaneous melanoma. In the dose-escalation cohort, more than 80% of patients were male, and the mean age was approximately 60 years with a range of roughly 23 to 79. Prior anti-PD-1, anti-PD-L1 or anti-CTLA-4 therapy was permitted, and 40% of dose-escalation patients had received checkpoint inhibitors. The paper reports the monotherapy dose-escalation portion (N ≈ 50 patients) of the phase I ivuxolimab trial. The purpose of peripheral TCRbeta sequencing was to test whether ivuxolimab changed TCR sequence diversity and led to clonal T-cell expansion. Of the roughly 52 dose-escalation patients, hepatocellular carcinoma was present in 19, melanoma in roughly 15, renal cell carcinoma in 9 and head and neck cancer in 9. Intravenous ivuxolimab was administered to patients every 2 weeks at six dose levels: 0.01, 0.1, 0.3, 1.5, 3 and 10 mg/kg. Results and caveats for the whole study, not just this receptor: At doses of 0.1 to 3.0 mg/kg, clonal expansion of both CD4+ and CD8+ T cells in blood was seen between baseline and week 6. After ivuxolimab, expanded clones were on average more numerous among CD8+ T cells than among CD4+ T cells. In the 0.1-3.0 mg/kg groups, partial responders had among the lowest normalized peripheral clonal expansion, particularly in CD8+ T cells. Low levels of normalized T-cell clonal expansion were also shown by some nonresponding patients. Antigen specificity was not determined for the clonally expanded peripheral T cells.

For sequencing of the TCRbeta CDR3 region, genomic DNA was extracted from the sorted cells. The immunoSEQ Assay was used for sequencing of TCRbeta CDR3 regions. TCRdb retrieved this table from immuneACCESS and kept in-frame rearrangements only. Not all clones are present; in checked studies, unresolved V genes account for under half, and no reason is known for the remainder. The sample table lists 85,000 to 130,000 clones, 90% of them with a count of one. The leading ten clones occupy 0.48% of the sample. Worth noting for this clone: This receptor's antigen is unknown. No much larger clone exists at a distance of one base, and base qualities are not known.

Patients with a history of autoimmune disease or receiving systemic immunosuppression were excluded from the trial. Peripheral blood for TCR sequencing was drawn from every dose cohort at baseline, at cycle 4 day 1 and at cycle 7 day 1. The samples were taken from a phase I, first-in-human, multicenter, open-label dose-escalation trial of ivuxolimab. Adults with locally advanced or metastatic melanoma, renal cell carcinoma, hepatocellular carcinoma or head and neck squamous cell carcinoma were enrolled in the trial. CD4+ and CD8+ T cells were sorted separately from peripheral blood before TCR sequencing. The CDR3, cysteine through phenylalanine, is 13 amino acids long. The kept DNA is CDR3 alone, 39 bases in frame from the first base. Taken from the germline V gene, the CDR1 and CDR2 loops are SGHRS and YFSETQ. V is cut by 2 bases and J by 6 bases, and the space between the germline ends is 11 bases.

The sample consisted of CD4+ or CD8+ T cells sorted from blood, taken in a trial of the OX40 agonist ivuxolimab. Recombination connected TRBV5-1 to TRBJ1-1, with TRBD1 tentatively as D gene (6 bases match). This TCR was sampled from an adult with an advanced solid tumor such as melanoma, head and neck, liver or kidney cancer. Read as DNA, the sequence is TGCGCCAGCAGCTTAGGGGGATTACCTGAAGCTTTCTTT. It specifies CASSLGGLPEAFF. Reference TRBV5-1 and TRBJ1-1 proteins supply the regions before and after the CDR3; the full variable domain is: KAGVTQTPRYLIKTRGQQVTLSCSPISGHRSVSWYQQTPGQGLQFLFEYFSETQRNKGNFPGRFSGRQFSNSRSEMNVSTLELGDSALYLCASSLGGLPEAFFGQGTRLTVV.